This is a list of T cell receptor beta chains from one sample in a study of blood T cells in healthy people across ages. TCRdb reprocessed the 5' RACE reads via MiXCR and lists one record per CDR3 protein. The sample consists of 1.5 million to 2 million distinct CDR3 sequences, around 50% of them appearing once. The sequencing sample was made of blood. These receptors all stem from a woman aged 40 to 55 in good health. Both conserved end residues are part of each CDR3. Fields, in order: J gene, D gene, V gene, clone size, CDR3 DNA, CDR3 protein. The D gene is left open where the match is weak. Expanded clones get a size class; other rows say once, few or many, or leave the size out.

TRBJ2-3	NA	TRBV12-3/TRBV12-4	NA	TGTGCCAGCACCTCTATGGTCACCACAGATACGCAGTATTTT	CASTSMVTTDTQYF
TRBJ2-1	TRBD2	TRBV7-2	NA	TGTGCCAGCAGCTTAGCGGGCTCCGGACTAGCGGGGCCCAATGAGCAGTTCTTC	CASSLAGSGLAGPNEQFF
TRBJ2-2	TRBD2	TRBV11-3	NA	TGTGCCAGCAGCCGGACTAGCGGGGGGGCCACAGTGGCCGGGGAGCTGTTTTTT	CASSRTSGGATVAGELFF
TRBJ2-2	TRBD2	TRBV7-7	NA	TGTGCTAGCAGTAGCGGGGGAAGCACCGGGGAGCTGTTTTTT	CASSSGGSTGELFF
TRBJ2-7	TRBD1	TRBV6-2/TRBV6-3	few	TGTGCCAGCAGTTACTCCGTGGACAGGGGATCCTACGAGCAGTACTTC	CASSYSVDRGSYEQYF
TRBJ2-5	TRBD2	TRBV27	NA	TGTGCCACCAGCCCGGGTCCTGGGACTAGCGGGGAAGAGACCCAGTACTTC	CATSPGPGTSGEETQYF
TRBJ2-7	TRBD2	TRBV28	NA	TGTGCCAGCAGTTTATGGGGGACTAGCGGAGACAATGAGCAGTACTTC	CASSLWGTSGDNEQYF
TRBJ2-7	NA	TRBV18	once	TGTGCCAGCTCACCGGGACCCAGGGAGGAGCAGTACTTC	CASSPGPREEQYF
TRBJ1-2	NA	TRBV5-1	many	TGCGCCAGCAGCTTGGCGGACGGCTATGGCTACACCTTC	CASSLADGYGYTF
TRBJ1-2	NA	TRBV20-1	many	TGCAGTGCTAGTATAGGAGGCTCGTATGGCTACACCTTC	CSASIGGSYGYTF
TRBJ2-6	NA	TRBV25-1	NA	TGTGCCAGCAGTGAATACTCACCCGACTCTGGGGCCAACGTCCTGACTTTC	CASSEYSPDSGANVLTF
TRBJ2-3	NA	TRBV7-2	NA	TGTGCCAGCAGCTTAGCGTGGAAAGATACGCAGTATTTT	CASSLAWKDTQYF
TRBJ1-2	TRBD1	TRBV20-1	few	TGCAGTGCTAGATACAGGGGCCAGAACTATGGCTACACCTTC	CSARYRGQNYGYTF
TRBJ2-7	NA	TRBV6-6	NA	TGTGCCGGCAGTCAAGAAGAGTACGAGCAGTACTTC	CAGSQEEYEQYF
TRBJ1-2	TRBD1	TRBV6-5	NA	TGTGCCAGCAGCGGCTACAGGGGGGGGGTTTATGGCTACACCTTC	CASSGYRGGVYGYTF
TRBJ2-7	NA	TRBV21-1	few	TGTGCCAGCAGCAAAGACGGACAGGACTACGAGCAGTACTTC	CASSKDGQDYEQYF
TRBJ2-6	NA	TRBV6-2/TRBV6-3	NA	TGTGCCAGCAGTTACTCTCAACCTGGGGCCAACGTCCTGACTTTC	CASSYSQPGANVLTF
TRBJ2-1	TRBD2	TRBV4-2	few	TGTGCCAGCAGCCAAGAAATAGCGGGGTTGAGCTCCTACAATGAGCAGTTCTTC	CASSQEIAGLSSYNEQFF
TRBJ2-3	TRBD2	TRBV9	NA	TGTGCCAGCAGCGAGGGGGAGACTAGCGGCTCTACGGATACGCAGTATTTT	CASSEGETSGSTDTQYF
TRBJ2-7	TRBD1	TRBV12-3/TRBV12-4	NA	TGTGCCAGCAGTTTTTGGGGACAGGACTTCTACGAGCAGTACTTC	CASSFWGQDFYEQYF
TRBJ2-3	NA	TRBV6-6	NA	TGTGCCAGCATAGGGGGTTGGGCGGGGGATCAAGATACGCAGTATTTT	CASIGGWAGDQDTQYF
TRBJ1-1	NA	TRBV4-1	few	TGCGCCAGCAGCCCGGGTGTAGATTCTGAAGCTTTCTTT	CASSPGVDSEAFF
TRBJ1-4	TRBD1	TRBV5-6	NA	TGTGCCAGCAGCTTCAGGGGGGTGGATGAAAAACTGTTTTTT	CASSFRGVDEKLFF
TRBJ2-7	TRBD1	TRBV13	NA	TGTGCCAGCACCCTACTTCAGGGACAGGGGTGGCACGAGCAGTACTTC	CASTLLQGQGWHEQYF
TRBJ2-1	TRBD1	TRBV10-3	NA	TGTGCCATCAGACGTGGGCAGGGGGACAATGAGCAGTTCTTC	CAIRRGQGDNEQFF
TRBJ2-3	NA	TRBV6-1	NA	TGTGCCAGCACTGACCACCGGGCAGGGCGAGATACGCAGTATTTT	CASTDHRAGRDTQYF
TRBJ2-1	NA	TRBV3-1	NA	TGTGCCAGCAGCGAAACGGGAGTTAGGAATGAGCAGTTCTTC	CASSETGVRNEQFF
TRBJ2-7	NA	TRBV18	NA	TGTGCCAGCTCACCAGCGGAGGGGGGCCGCTACGAGCAGTACTTC	CASSPAEGGRYEQYF
TRBJ2-1	TRBD2	TRBV10-3	NA	TGTGCCACACAAGCCTCCCTAGCGGGGGATGAGCAGTTCTTC	CATQASLAGDEQFF
TRBJ1-2	NA	TRBV29-1	few	TGCAGCGTTACCCCCGGGACGGGCGATAACTATGGCTACACCTTC	CSVTPGTGDNYGYTF
TRBJ2-3	NA	TRBV20-1	few	TGCAGTGCCATTTTGGGGGCCGACGGAAATACGCAGTATTTT	CSAILGADGNTQYF
TRBJ2-3	TRBD2	TRBV4-3	NA	TGCGCCAGCAGCCAAGATCGGATGGTAGCGGGGGGCGGGGCAGATACGCAGTATTTT	CASSQDRMVAGGGADTQYF
TRBJ2-2	NA	TRBV28	NA	TGTGCCAGCAGTTTAACGCCAGATAACACCGGGGAGCTGTTTTTT	CASSLTPDNTGELFF
TRBJ2-4	TRBD1	TRBV20-1	NA	TGCAGTGCTATGGCGGGACAGGAGACCATTCAGTACTTC	CSAMAGQETIQYF
TRBJ2-3	TRBD2	TRBV6-2/TRBV6-3	NA	TGTGCCAGCAGTACGGGGGGGAATACGCAGTATTTT	CASSTGGNTQYF
TRBJ2-1	NA	TRBV9	once	TGTGCCAGCAGCGTAGCTGCGGCCGCTCATGAGCAGTTCTTC	CASSVAAAAHEQFF
TRBJ1-1	TRBD1	TRBV12-3/TRBV12-4	few	TGTGCCAGCAGCCCGACAGGGGAGGCAGCTTTCTTT	CASSPTGEAAFF